This T cell receptor (beta chain) was identified during a study of technical replicates of blood from several donors. Profiling relied on immunoSEQ multiplex PCR, and the TCRdb table lists in-frame clones only, not all of them. The table includes tens of thousands of clones, 80% to 95% detected once. From germline, CDR1 is MNHEY and CDR2 SVGAGI. This CDR3 has 13 amino acids. V shed 9 bases, J shed 5 bases, and the junction held 1 base outside the gene matches. The sequencing input was T cells isolated from PBMCs. This clonotype was sampled from a human donor in good health. The J gene is TRBJ2-1, the V gene TRBV6-5, with TRBD2 matching over 13 bases. The CDR3, as DNA: TGTGCCAGTGGGACTAGCGGGAACAATGAGCAGTTCTTC. Translated, it gives CASGTSGNNEQFF.